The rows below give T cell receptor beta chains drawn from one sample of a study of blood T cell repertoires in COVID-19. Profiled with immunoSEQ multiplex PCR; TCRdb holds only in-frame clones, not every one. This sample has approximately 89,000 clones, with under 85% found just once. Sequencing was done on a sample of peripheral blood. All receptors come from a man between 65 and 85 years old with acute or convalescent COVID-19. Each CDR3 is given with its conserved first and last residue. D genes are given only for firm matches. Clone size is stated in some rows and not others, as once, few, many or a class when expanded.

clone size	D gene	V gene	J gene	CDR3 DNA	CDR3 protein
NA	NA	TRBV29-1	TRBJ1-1	TGCAGCGGGGACCCCAGGGGAATGAACACTGAAGCTTTCTTT	CSGDPRGMNTEAFF
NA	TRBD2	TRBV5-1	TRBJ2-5	TGCGCCAGCAGTAGCGGGAGCGCTCTTAAGACCCAGTACTTC	CASSSGSALKTQYF
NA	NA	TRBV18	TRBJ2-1	TGTGCCAGCTCAAACGACAGGACCATCAGCCTCGTCTTC	CASSNDRTISLVF
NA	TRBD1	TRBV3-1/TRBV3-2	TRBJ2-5	TGTGCCAGCAGCCAGTTTCCAACAGGGGGCGCGCAGACCCAGTACTTC	CASSQFPTGGAQTQYF
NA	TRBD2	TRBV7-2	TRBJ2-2	TGTGCCAGCAGCTTGACGGGAGGGCTGGGGGAGCTGTTTTTT	CASSLTGGLGELFF
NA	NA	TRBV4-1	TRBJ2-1	TGCGCCAGCAGCCAAGATCCCTTAGGGGCTCATAATGAGCAGTTCTTC	CASSQDPLGAHNEQFF
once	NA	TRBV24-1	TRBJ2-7	TGTGCCACGCAACGGGGAACCTACGAGCAGTACTTC	CATQRGTYEQYF
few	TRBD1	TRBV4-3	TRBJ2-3	TGCGCCAGCAGCCAAGCGTGGGCGGGACAGGGGACAGATACGCAGTATTTT	CASSQAWAGQGTDTQYF
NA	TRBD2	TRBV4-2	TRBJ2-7	TGTGCCAGCAGCCAAGAGGGACTAGTTGCAGAGCAGTACTTC	CASSQEGLVAEQYF
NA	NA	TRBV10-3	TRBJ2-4	TGTGCCAGCTTAAGGGGCGAGGGAGGCATTCAGTACTTC	CASLRGEGGIQYF
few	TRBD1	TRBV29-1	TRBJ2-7	TGCAGCGTAGGACAGGGTCGTAGCGAGCAGTACTTC	CSVGQGRSEQYF
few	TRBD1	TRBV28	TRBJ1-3	TGTGCCAGCAGCTTCGGGACAGGGGATACCATATATTTT	CASSFGTGDTIYF
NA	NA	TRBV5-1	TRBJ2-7	TGCGCCAGCAGCTTGGCCGTCGGCGGTTACGAGCAGTACTTC	CASSLAVGGYEQYF
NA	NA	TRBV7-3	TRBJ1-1	TGTGCCAGCAGCCGCGGAGGCCCCCGTGAGGGTGAAGCTTTCTTT	CASSRGGPREGEAFF
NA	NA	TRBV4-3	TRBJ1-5	TGCGCCAGCAGCCAAGATTCGGGGGGCAATCAGCCCCAGCATTTT	CASSQDSGGNQPQHF
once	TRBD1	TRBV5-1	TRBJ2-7	TGCGCCAGCAGCCCAGGGGACAGGGGTGTATTTCAGTACTTC	CASSPGDRGVFQYF
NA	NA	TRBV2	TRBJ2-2	TGTGCCAGCAGTGAACAGGGTCTGGCCGGGGAGCTGTTTTTT	CASSEQGLAGELFF
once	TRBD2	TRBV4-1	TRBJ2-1	TGCGCCAGCAGCACATCTCGGGAGGGAGCTCGAAATGAGCAGTTCTTC	CASSTSREGARNEQFF
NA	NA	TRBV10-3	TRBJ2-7	TGTGCCATCAGTGAGGCTAGGGCGGGTACCTACGAGCAGTACTTC	CAISEARAGTYEQYF
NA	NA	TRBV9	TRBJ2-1	TGTGCCAGCAGCGTAGGCCGGAATGAGCAGTTCTTC	CASSVGRNEQFF
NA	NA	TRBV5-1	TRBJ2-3	TGCGCCAGCCTTAAAGCGGATACGCAGTATTTT	CASLKADTQYF
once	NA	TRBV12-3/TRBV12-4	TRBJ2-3	TGTGCCAGGCGGAATACGCAGTATTTT	CARRNTQYF
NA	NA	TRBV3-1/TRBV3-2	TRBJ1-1	TGTGCCAGCAGCCGCGGGGAGGGCACTGAAGCTTTCTTT	CASSRGEGTEAFF
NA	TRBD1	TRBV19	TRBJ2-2	TGTGCCAGCCATAATGCCGGGACAGGGCACACCGGGGAGCTGTTTTTT	CASHNAGTGHTGELFF
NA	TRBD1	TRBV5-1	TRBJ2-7	TGCGCCAGCAGCGGCCTGGACAGGGGAGACTACGAGCAGTACTTC	CASSGLDRGDYEQYF
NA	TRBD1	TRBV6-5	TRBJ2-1	TGTGCCAGCAGTTACCGACAGGGGGAGCTCAATGAGCAGTTCTTC	CASSYRQGELNEQFF
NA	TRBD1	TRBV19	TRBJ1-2	TGTGCCAGTAGTACGGACAGGGTCGGCTATGGCTACACCTTC	CASSTDRVGYGYTF
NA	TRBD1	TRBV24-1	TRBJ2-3	TGTGCCAGCGGGACAGGGGGCCGCACAGATACGCAGTATTTT	CASGTGGRTDTQYF
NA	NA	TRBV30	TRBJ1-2	TGTGCCTGGAGGAAGGGGGGGCAGGACTATGGCTACACCTTC	CAWRKGGQDYGYTF
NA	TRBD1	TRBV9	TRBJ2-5	TGTGCCAGCAGCGCTAGAGCAGGGGGCCTAGAGACCCAGTACTTC	CASSARAGGLETQYF
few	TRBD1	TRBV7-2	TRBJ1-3	TGTGCCAGCTTCCCGGACAGGTACTCTGGAAACACCATATATTTT	CASFPDRYSGNTIYF
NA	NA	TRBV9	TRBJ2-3	TGTGCCAGCAGCGTTACACCCCCTAGCACGGGAAGGACAGATACGCAGTATTTT	CASSVTPPSTGRTDTQYF
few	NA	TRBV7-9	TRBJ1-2	TGTGCCAGCAGCCCTGACAGTACCGGCTACACCTTC	CASSPDSTGYTF
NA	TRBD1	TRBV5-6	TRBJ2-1	TGTGCCAGCAACTTGGTTGGGACAGGGGTCATCAATGAGCAGTTCTTC	CASNLVGTGVINEQFF
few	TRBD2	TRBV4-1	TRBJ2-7	TGCGCCAGCAGCCAAGATGGTGGCGGGAGGGCCCTAGGGGAGCAGTACTTC	CASSQDGGGRALGEQYF
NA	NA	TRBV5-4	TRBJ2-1	TGTGCCAGCAGCCCACCACGTCGGGGAAATGAGCAGTTCTTC	CASSPPRRGNEQFF
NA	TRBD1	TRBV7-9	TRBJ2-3	TGTGCCGGTGTGCAGGGGGAGGATACGCAGTATTTT	CAGVQGEDTQYF
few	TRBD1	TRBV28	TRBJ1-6	TGTGCCAGCAGCCCGGACAGGGGACGCCCCGACTCCTATAATTCACCCCTCCACTTT	CASSPDRGRPDSYNSPLHF
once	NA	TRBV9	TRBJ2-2	TGTGCCAGCAGCGCCCGCCCAACAGGGTTCGGGGAGCTGTTTTTT	CASSARPTGFGELFF
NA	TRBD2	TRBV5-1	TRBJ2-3	TGCGCCAGCAGCTTATCCAGCGGGGGAAGCACAGATACGCAGTATTTT	CASSLSSGGSTDTQYF
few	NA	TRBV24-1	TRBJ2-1	TGTGCCACTAGCGTCACATCCTACAATGAGCAGTTCTTC	CATSVTSYNEQFF
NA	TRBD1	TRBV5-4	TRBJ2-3	TGTGCCAGCAGCTCCTCGGGACAGGGAGGAATTACGCAGTATTTT	CASSSSGQGGITQYF
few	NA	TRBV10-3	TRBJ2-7	TGTGCCATCAGTGCCCACCCCAGGCAGGTTCCTGAGCAGTACTTC	CAISAHPRQVPEQYF
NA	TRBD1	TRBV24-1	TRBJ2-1	TGTGCCACCAGTGATTTGGGGACAGGGCGCCGTTATGAGCAGTTCTTC	CATSDLGTGRRYEQFF
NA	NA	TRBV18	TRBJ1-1	TGTGCCAGCTCACCACCGCAGACGGGGGTAACTGAAGCTTTCTTT	CASSPPQTGVTEAFF
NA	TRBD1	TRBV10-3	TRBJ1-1	TGTGCCATCAGCCCTGGACAGGGCTGGAACACTGAAGCTTTCTTT	CAISPGQGWNTEAFF
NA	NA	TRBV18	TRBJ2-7	TGTGCCAGCTCACCGAGGGACGAGCAGTACTTC	CASSPRDEQYF
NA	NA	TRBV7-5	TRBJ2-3	TGTGCCAGAAGCAGGGACTCCTCAGCGGCGGATACGCAGTATTTT	CARSRDSSAADTQYF
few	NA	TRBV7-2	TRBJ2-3	TGTGCCAGCAGCCCTGGGAGTATAGGGACAGATACGCAGTATTTT	CASSPGSIGTDTQYF
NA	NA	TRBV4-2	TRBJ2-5	TGTGCCAGCAGCCAAGGATCCAGCGCGAGTCGGGACTTC	CASSQGSSASRDF
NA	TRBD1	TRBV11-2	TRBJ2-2	TGTGCCAGCAGCTTAGAACCAGGGGGTACCGGGGAGCTGTTTTTT	CASSLEPGGTGELFF
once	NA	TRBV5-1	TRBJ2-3	TGCGCCAGCAGCTTGGCAGGGTCCGATACGCAGTATTTT	CASSLAGSDTQYF
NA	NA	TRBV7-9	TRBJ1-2	TGTGCCAGCAGCGGGCGCCGGGGGGCGAGTGGCTACACCTTC	CASSGRRGASGYTF
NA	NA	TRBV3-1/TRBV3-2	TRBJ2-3	TGTGCCAGCAGCCAAGCCTACACAGATACGCAGTATTTT	CASSQAYTDTQYF
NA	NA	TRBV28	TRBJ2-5	TGTGCCAGCAGTCACCAGATCCAAGAGACCCAGTACTTC	CASSHQIQETQYF